A selection of T cell receptor beta chains follows, all from one sample in a study of T cells after yellow fever vaccination. TCRdb independently ran MiXCR on the 5' RACE reads; one entry per CDR3 protein. The sample consists of about 50,000 distinct CDR3 sequences, about 6.6% of them appearing once. This material consisted of CD8+ T cells sorted from PBMCs, taken on the day of the first yellow fever vaccination. The source of these receptors is a man between 18 and 29 years old who received the YFV17D yellow fever vaccine. Each CDR3 is given with its conserved first and last residue. A D gene is named only where the DNA matches it firmly. Rows give clone size only sometimes, using once, few, many, or a class for an expanded clone.

v_gene: TRBV7-2; d_gene: TRBD1; abundance: many; len: 14; j_gene: TRBJ2-7; CDR3aa: CASSLDRGLDEQYF; CDR3nt: TGTGCCAGCAGCTTGGACAGGGGTCTCGACGAGCAGTACTTC
v_gene: TRBV4-3; d_gene: TRBD2; abundance: many; len: 16; j_gene: TRBJ2-1; CDR3aa: CASSQDSAGGYNEQFF; CDR3nt: TGCGCCAGCAGCCAAGATTCCGCGGGGGGGTACAATGAGCAGTTCTTC
v_gene: TRBV7-8; d_gene: .; abundance: few; len: 18; j_gene: TRBJ2-6; CDR3aa: CASSPSPGAGSGANVLTF; CDR3nt: TGTGCCAGCAGCCCGAGCCCGGGTGCCGGCTCTGGGGCCAACGTCCTGACTTTC
v_gene: TRBV10-3; d_gene: TRBD2; abundance: few; len: 15; j_gene: TRBJ2-1; CDR3aa: CAISDPGTSGPEQFF; CDR3nt: TGTGCCATCAGTGATCCCGGGACTAGCGGACCTGAGCAGTTCTTC
v_gene: TRBV12-3/TRBV12-4; d_gene: .; abundance: many; len: 14; j_gene: TRBJ1-2; CDR3aa: CASSAGQANYGYTF; CDR3nt: TGTGCCAGCAGTGCGGGACAAGCTAACTATGGCTACACCTTC
v_gene: TRBV29-1; d_gene: .; abundance: few; len: 17; j_gene: TRBJ2-1; CDR3aa: CSVEDWGGREAYNEQFF; CDR3nt: TGCAGCGTTGAAGATTGGGGAGGCAGGGAGGCCTACAATGAGCAGTTCTTC
v_gene: TRBV7-9; d_gene: TRBD1; abundance: many; len: 13; j_gene: TRBJ2-7; CDR3aa: CASSFGTGYEQYF; CDR3nt: TGTGCCAGCAGCTTTGGGACAGGGTACGAGCAGTACTTC
v_gene: TRBV10-1; d_gene: .; abundance: .; len: 14; j_gene: TRBJ2-1; CDR3aa: CASSAGSSYNEQFF; CDR3nt: TGCGCCAGCAGCGCAGGTAGCTCCTACAATGAGCAGTTCTTC
v_gene: TRBV27; d_gene: TRBD2; abundance: .; len: 15; j_gene: TRBJ2-1; CDR3aa: CASSPGLADNNEQFF; CDR3nt: TGTGCCAGCAGTCCGGGACTAGCGGACAACAATGAGCAGTTCTTC
v_gene: TRBV11-2; d_gene: .; abundance: few; len: 12; j_gene: TRBJ2-1; CDR3aa: CASSLYHNEQFF; CDR3nt: TGTGCCAGCAGCTTATACCACAATGAGCAGTTCTTC
v_gene: TRBV9; d_gene: .; abundance: many; len: 15; j_gene: TRBJ2-2; CDR3aa: CASSVVGQNTGELFF; CDR3nt: TGTGCCAGCAGCGTAGTGGGACAGAACACCGGGGAGCTGTTTTTT
v_gene: TRBV13; d_gene: TRBD1; abundance: .; len: 13; j_gene: TRBJ1-1; CDR3aa: CASSRGQALPAFF; CDR3nt: TGTGCCAGCAGCCGCGGACAGGCCCTACCAGCTTTCTTT
v_gene: TRBV15; d_gene: TRBD2; abundance: .; len: 17; j_gene: TRBJ2-2; CDR3aa: CATSRDLASGNTGELFF; CDR3nt: TGTGCCACCAGCAGAGATTTAGCTAGCGGGAACACCGGGGAGCTGTTTTTT
v_gene: TRBV27; d_gene: .; abundance: few; len: 15; j_gene: TRBJ1-1; CDR3aa: CASSPRRSMNTEAFF; CDR3nt: TGTGCCAGCAGTCCAAGGCGGTCCATGAACACTGAAGCTTTCTTT
v_gene: TRBV7-6; d_gene: TRBD1; abundance: few; len: 13; j_gene: TRBJ2-1; CDR3aa: CASGQGTYNEQFF; CDR3nt: TGTGCCAGCGGACAGGGCACCTACAATGAGCAGTTCTTC
v_gene: TRBV7-3; d_gene: .; abundance: .; len: 13; j_gene: TRBJ2-7; CDR3aa: CASSLISAREQYF; CDR3nt: TGTGCCAGCAGCTTAATTTCAGCGCGCGAGCAGTACTTC
v_gene: TRBV7-8; d_gene: .; abundance: few; len: 15; j_gene: TRBJ2-3; CDR3aa: CASSLEQRVTDTQYF; CDR3nt: TGTGCCAGCAGCTTAGAGCAGCGGGTGACAGATACGCAGTATTTT
v_gene: TRBV15; d_gene: .; abundance: .; len: 14; j_gene: TRBJ1-2; CDR3aa: CATSRDKPSRGYTF; CDR3nt: TGTGCCACCAGCAGAGATAAGCCTAGCCGTGGCTACACCTTC
v_gene: TRBV4-1; d_gene: .; abundance: many; len: 12; j_gene: TRBJ1-1; CDR3aa: CASSRALGEAFF; CDR3nt: TGCGCCAGCAGCCGGGCCCTGGGTGAAGCTTTCTTT
v_gene: TRBV6-6; d_gene: .; abundance: many; len: 13; j_gene: TRBJ1-1; CDR3aa: CASDQGVNTEAFF; CDR3nt: TGTGCCAGCGATCAGGGCGTGAACACTGAAGCTTTCTTT
v_gene: TRBV12-3/TRBV12-4; d_gene: .; abundance: many; len: 15; j_gene: TRBJ2-3; CDR3aa: CASTNTGSRSDTQYF; CDR3nt: TGTGCCAGCACTAATACCGGGTCTCGTTCGGATACGCAGTATTTT
v_gene: TRBV7-2; d_gene: .; abundance: .; len: 15; j_gene: TRBJ1-1; CDR3aa: CASSLGGTSNTEAFF; CDR3nt: TGTGCCAGCAGCTTAGGGGGGACCTCGAACACTGAAGCTTTCTTT
v_gene: TRBV4-1; d_gene: .; abundance: many; len: 12; j_gene: TRBJ1-6; CDR3aa: CASSPLGPPLHF; CDR3nt: TGCGCCAGCAGCCCCCTAGGGCCACCCCTCCACTTT
v_gene: TRBV2; d_gene: .; abundance: .; len: 12; j_gene: TRBJ2-5; CDR3aa: CASSGLQETQYF; CDR3nt: TGTGCCAGCAGTGGACTACAAGAGACCCAGTACTTC
v_gene: TRBV10-2; d_gene: .; abundance: many; len: 14; j_gene: TRBJ1-1; CDR3aa: CASRYWGVNTEAFF; CDR3nt: TGCGCCAGCAGATATTGGGGGGTGAACACTGAAGCTTTCTTT
v_gene: TRBV4-3; d_gene: .; abundance: .; len: 13; j_gene: TRBJ1-1; CDR3aa: CASSQRVPTEAFF; CDR3nt: TGCGCCAGCAGCCAACGGGTTCCCACTGAAGCTTTCTTT
v_gene: TRBV7-2; d_gene: .; abundance: .; len: 13; j_gene: TRBJ2-3; CDR3aa: CASSLRGRHTQYF; CDR3nt: TGTGCCAGCAGCCTCCGAGGGAGGCATACGCAGTATTTT
v_gene: TRBV20-1; d_gene: .; abundance: many; len: 12; j_gene: TRBJ2-2; CDR3aa: CSAPGTTGELFF; CDR3nt: TGCAGTGCGCCCGGGACAACCGGGGAGCTGTTTTTT
v_gene: TRBV27; d_gene: TRBD1; abundance: many; len: 14; j_gene: TRBJ2-3; CDR3aa: CASSYRGLTDTQYF; CDR3nt: TGTGCCAGCAGTTACAGGGGCCTAACAGATACGCAGTATTTT
v_gene: TRBV23-1; d_gene: .; abundance: medium-sized; len: 12; j_gene: TRBJ2-1; CDR3aa: CASSQSKGEQFF; CDR3nt: TGCGCCAGCAGTCAATCGAAGGGTGAGCAGTTCTTC
v_gene: TRBV7-9; d_gene: .; abundance: many; len: 13; j_gene: TRBJ2-1; CDR3aa: CASSFGASGEQFF; CDR3nt: TGTGCCAGCAGCTTCGGCGCCTCTGGGGAGCAGTTCTTC
v_gene: TRBV7-9; d_gene: .; abundance: many; len: 13; j_gene: TRBJ2-7; CDR3aa: CASSPDVGPEQYF; CDR3nt: TGTGCCAGCAGCCCCGACGTTGGCCCCGAGCAGTACTTC
v_gene: TRBV4-1; d_gene: .; abundance: many; len: 15; j_gene: TRBJ1-6; CDR3aa: CASSPEAGFWSPLHF; CDR3nt: TGCGCCAGCAGCCCCGAGGCGGGTTTTTGGTCACCCCTCCACTTT
v_gene: TRBV6-2/TRBV6-3; d_gene: .; abundance: many; len: 12; j_gene: TRBJ2-1; CDR3aa: CASSYSVREQFF; CDR3nt: TGTGCCAGCAGTTACTCGGTCCGGGAGCAGTTCTTC
v_gene: TRBV6-5; d_gene: .; abundance: few; len: 15; j_gene: TRBJ1-1; CDR3aa: CASSYYGGRGTEAFF; CDR3nt: TGTGCCAGCAGTTACTATGGGGGGCGCGGCACTGAAGCTTTCTTT
v_gene: TRBV5-1; d_gene: TRBD1; abundance: few; len: 14; j_gene: TRBJ1-1; CDR3aa: CASSPDRGITEAFF; CDR3nt: TGCGCCAGCAGCCCGGACAGGGGAATCACTGAAGCTTTCTTT